This T cell receptor (beta chain) was recorded in a study of cytomegalovirus exposure and HLA in healthy donors. Losses at the gene ends were 7 bases for V and 8 bases for J; bases not matched to a gene: 11. Germline CDR1 is SGHNT and CDR2 is YYREEE (reference sequence). The CDR3 is 15 amino acids. A multiplex PCR was run with 60 Vbeta primers and 13 Jbeta primers. The protocol was immunoSEQ multiplex PCR, while the TCRdb copy is restricted to in-frame clones and leaves out a portion. Of roughly 230,000 clones in the sample, 85% to 95% are singletons; the top ten hold about 1.5%. Source material: PBMCs. This sequence originates from a girl aged 2-10 years in good health and CMV-seronegative. The chain carries TRBV5-4 and TRBJ2-1, with 11 bases lining up with TRBD2. CDR3 in amino acids: CASRQLTSGKHEQFF. The CDR3 bases are TGTGCCAGCCGGCAGTTGACTAGCGGGAAGCATGAGCAGTTCTTC.